This T cell receptor beta chain was profiled in a study of glioma-infiltrating T cells after dendritic cell vaccination. TCRdb's table, derived via immunoSEQ multiplex PCR, lists solely in-frame clones and lacks some. The sample shows around 83,000 clones, around 85% of them seen only once. The germline V gene has CDR1 SQVTM and CDR2 ANQGSEA. There are 14 residues in the CDR3. V lost 7 bases and J lost 7; bases outside the gene matches: 12. Time point in this sample: after dendritic cell vaccination, including at tumor progression/relapse. Blood PBMC samples: pre-vaccination, two weeks post third vaccination, and at tumor progression.

The gene calls are TRBV29-1 and TRBJ1-1, with TRBD1 matching over 10 bases. The receptor was isolated from a human donor with glioblastoma. The sequencing used blood, collected after dendritic cell vaccination. The CDR3 region has the DNA TGCAGCGCCGGGAGGAGGGACAGGGGAGATGAAGCTTTCTTT. Protein sequence: CSAGRRDRGDEAFF.